Following are 15 T cell receptor beta chains from one sample sequenced in a study of T-cell memory formation after mild COVID-19. TCRdb recomputed calls from the 5' RACE reads with MiXCR, one row per CDR3 protein. The sample comprises about 500,000 distinct CDR3 sequences, roughly 22% of which are singletons, and around an eighth rests with the top ten. The sample was PBMCs or a T cell subset sorted from them (not recorded which). These receptors all come from an adult woman who had mild COVID-19 (a few samples of this study predate the infection). Cell type and time point are not known.

A few counts support this clonotype. V and J are TRBV5-1 and TRBJ2-1, with 8 nucleotides matching TRBD1. Looked up from germline, CDR1 is SGHRS and CDR2 is YFSETQ. The CDR3 extends over 13 amino acids. Trimming cost V 2 bases and J 9 bases; bases outside gene matches: 4. This CDR3 reads CASSFDRGAEQFF. The CDR3, as DNA: TGCGCCAGCAGCTTCGACAGGGGCGCTGAGCAGTTCTTC. The entire variable domain, with the rest obtained from reference TRBV5-1 and TRBJ2-1, is as follows: KAGVTQTPRYLIKTRGQQVTLSCSPISGHRSVSWYQQTPGQGLQFLFEYFSETQRNKGNFPGRFSGRQFSNSRSEMNVSTLELGDSALYLCASSFDRGAEQFFGPGTRLTVL.

This clonotype showed up just a few times. CDR3 in amino acids: CSARDSTGERVEQYF. Here the CDR3 DNA reads TGCAGTGCTAGAGATTCAACAGGGGAAAGGGTCGAGCAGTACTTC. The chain links TRBV20-1 to TRBJ2-7; TRBD1 agrees at 7 bases. The CDR3 has 15 amino acids. Germline CDR1 and CDR2: DFQATT and SNEGSKA (reference sequence). J was trimmed by 6 bases and V by 0 bases; bases with no gene match: 11.

This clonotype was recorded a few times. The chain employs TRBV7-6 and TRBJ2-3; no clear D gene. Trimming shortened V by 1 base and J by 2 bases, and 13 bases separated the two germline ends. Germline CDR1 is SGHVS and CDR2 is FNYEAQ. The CDR3 has 16 amino acids. The CDR3 spells CASSLGSVSVTDTQYF. CDR3 DNA sequence: TGTGCCAGCAGCTTAGGCTCCGTCTCGGTCACAGATACGCAGTATTTT.

This clonotype was observed a handful of times. This sequence joins TRBV12-3 or TRBV12-4 and TRBJ2-1; D possibly matches TRBD1 or TRBD2 (5 bases each). The CDR3 is made up of 12 amino acids. Trimming removed 5 bases from V and 9 bases from J, with 11 bases in between. CDR3 nucleotide sequence: TGTGCCAGCAGTCGAGGGGTCGGTGAGCAGTTCTTC. Translated, it gives CASSRGVGEQFF.

The chain is built from TRBV3-1 and TRBJ2-4; no clear D gene. This CDR3 is 14 amino acids long. The germline V and J ends were trimmed by 5 bases and 2 bases, with 10 bases remaining between them. Germline assignment: CDR1 LGHDT and CDR2 YNNKEL (reference sequence). This CDR3 is CASSDSGTKNIQYF. For the CDR3, the DNA is TGTGCCAGCAGCGACTCCGGAACCAAAAACATTCAGTACTTC.

By share, this clonotype counts as medium-sized (0.01 to 0.1%). The chain employs TRBV5-6 and TRBJ2-1, with D hard to call. This CDR3 region has 14 residues. The V and J ends lost 2 bases and 0 bases respectively, with 6 bases between them. CDR1 is SGHDT, CDR2 YYEEEE, per germline. The CDR3 loop is CASSFDGSYNEQFF. The CDR3 DNA sequence: TGTGCCAGCAGCTTCGACGGCTCCTACAATGAGCAGTTCTTC.

Ten or more counts support this clonotype. The chain uses TRBV7-6 and TRBJ1-1; D unclear. Germline CDR1 SGHVS, CDR2 FNYEAQ. V was shortened by 0 bases and J by 3 bases, with 8 bases between the two germline ends. The length of the CDR3 is 14 residues. The CDR3 DNA reads as TGTGCCAGCAGCTTAGCGGGGAGTGACACTGAAGCTTTCTTT. Its protein is CASSLAGSDTEAFF.

This chain connects TRBV7-9 to TRBJ2-7, with D tentatively TRBD2 (6 bases). V was shortened by 5 bases and J by 1 base, with 15 bases between the two germline ends. The CDR3 extends over 15 amino acids. CDR1 is SEHNR and CDR2 is FQNEAQ in the germline V gene (reference sequence). CDR3 sequence (DNA): TGTGCCAGCAGCGGAAGAGGGCGGGAATCCTACGAGCAGTACTTC. Its translation: CASSGRGRESYEQYF.

This chain joins TRBV15 and TRBJ1-1, with D maybe TRBD1 (6 bases). Germline assignment: CDR1 LNHNV and CDR2 YYDKDF (reference sequence). The germline V and J ends were trimmed by 8 bases and 5 bases, with 12 bases remaining between them. The CDR3 is made up of 12 amino acids. CDR3 coding DNA: TGTGCCACCGGTGGAGGGGGGACTGAAGCTTTCTTT. It specifies CATGGGGTEAFF. The full variable domain, completed using reference TRBV15 and TRBJ1-1, is DAMVIQNPRYQVTQFGKPVTLSCSQTLNHNVMYWYQQKSSQAPKLLFHYYDKDFNNEADTPDNFQSRRPNTSFCFLDIRSPGLGDTAMYLCATGGGGTEAFFGQGTRLTVV.

The gene calls are TRBV6-6 and TRBJ1-3; a possible D gene is TRBD1 (5 bases). The CDR3 is made up of 13 amino acids. Germline CDR1 and CDR2: MNHNY and SVGAGI (reference sequence). Trimming stripped 7 bases from V and 3 bases from J, with 10 bases between. CDR3 sequence: CASMRGLGNTIYF. The CDR3, as DNA: TGTGCCAGCATGAGGGGCCTTGGAAACACCATATATTTT.

This chain connects TRBV7-9 to TRBJ2-1; a possible D gene is TRBD2 (5 bases). CDR1 is SEHNR, CDR2 FQNEAQ, per germline (reference sequence). Trimming cost V 4 bases and J 8 bases, with 15 bases left between them. The CDR3 spans 14 residues. CDR3 DNA sequence: TGTGCCAGCAGCTCCTACAAGGGAGCCGATGAGCAGTTCTTC. Amino acids: CASSSYKGADEQFF.

This clonotype has a count of ten or more. The chain uses TRBV7-9 and TRBJ2-5; TRBD1 matches at 8 bases. The CDR3 is 14 amino acids. V gave up 5 bases and J gave up 2 bases; unmatched junction bases: 4. Germline CDR1 SEHNR, CDR2 FQNEAQ (reference sequence). For the CDR3, the DNA is TGTGCCAGCAGCCTAGACAGGGGACAAGAGACCCAGTACTTC. This codes for CASSLDRGQETQYF.

This clonotype was recorded only once. One end of the junction is discordant with germline, which a read error may explain. The V call is TRBV12-3 or TRBV12-4, the J call TRBJ1-6, with a tentative D call TRBD1 (6 bases). CDR3 size: 15 residues. CDR3 loop: CTSSLGGRSNSPLHF. The CDR3 coding sequence is TGTACCAGCAGTTTAGGGGGTCGGAGTAATTCACCCCTCCACTTT.

The chain is built from TRBV20-1 and TRBJ2-7; 8 bases match TRBD2. The germline V gene has CDR1 DFQATT and CDR2 SNEGSKA (reference sequence). CDR3 length: 13 amino acids. Trimming removed 3 bases from V and 4 bases from J; junction bases left unmatched: 5. The CDR3 DNA reads TGCAGTGCTAGCGGGAGGGCCATTTACGAGCAGTACTTC. Amino acid sequence: CSASGRAIYEQYF.

The chain joins TRBV20-1 to TRBJ2-1, with 9 nucleotides matching TRBD1. CDR3 length: 15 amino acids. Germline V gives CDR1 DFQATT, CDR2 SNEGSKA (reference sequence). The J segment lost 5 bases and the V segment lost 0 bases, leaving 5 bases of the junction unmatched. The chain's CDR3 is CSARDPQGANNEQFF. The CDR3 DNA reads as TGCAGTGCTAGAGATCCACAGGGGGCGAACAATGAGCAGTTCTTC.